These T cell receptor beta chains were read from a single sample in a study of blood T cell repertoires in COVID-19. TCRdb keeps only in-frame clones here, not all; method: immunoSEQ multiplex PCR. The sample has 55,000 to 70,000 clones; around 87% are singletons. The sequenced sample consisted of peripheral blood. Receptors were obtained from a woman aged 18-29 years with acute or convalescent COVID-19. CDR3s include the opening cysteine and the closing phenylalanine or tryptophan. The D gene is left open where the match is weak. Size tells how often a clone was seen (once, few, many) or the class of an expanded clone, and some rows leave it out.

TRBJ2-5	-	-	TRBV28	TGTGCCAGCAGTTCAAGACAGGCGACCCAAGAGACCCAGTACTTC	CASSSRQATQETQYF
TRBJ1-1	-	-	TRBV6-5	TGTGCCAGCAGTTATGCGCTGAGGACAGCAAACACTGAAGCTTTCTTT	CASSYALRTANTEAFF
TRBJ1-5	-	TRBD1	TRBV28	TGTGCCAGCAGTGAAACGACAGGGGCTCAGCCCCAGCATTTT	CASSETTGAQPQHF
TRBJ1-1	few	-	TRBV19	TGTGCCAGTAGGACGTGGCAGGGTGATAGCACTGAAGCTTTCTTT	CASRTWQGDSTEAFF
TRBJ2-7	few	TRBD1	TRBV6-5	TGTGCCAGCAGTTACTCTTCCGGGACAGAGAACGAGCAGTACTTC	CASSYSSGTENEQYF
TRBJ1-6	-	TRBD1	TRBV6-1	TGTGCCAGCAGTGGATTGCCGACAGGGGGCGTTTCACCCCTCCACTTT	CASSGLPTGGVSPLHF
TRBJ2-7	-	TRBD1	TRBV10-3	TGTGCCATCAGGGGACAGGGAACCTCCTCCTACGAGCAGTACTTC	CAIRGQGTSSYEQYF
TRBJ2-1	-	TRBD2	TRBV12-5	TGTGCTAGTGGTTTGGCTGGACTAGCGGGAGTGGGGGACAATGAGCAGTTCTTC	CASGLAGLAGVGDNEQFF
TRBJ2-7	-	-	TRBV27	TGTGCCAGCAGTTTAAGGGGGGGCTACGAGCAGTACTTC	CASSLRGGYEQYF
TRBJ2-5	-	TRBD1	TRBV12-3/TRBV12-4	TGTGCCAGCCAGGGGGAACCTCGGGAGACCCAGTACTTC	CASQGEPRETQYF
TRBJ2-5	-	TRBD2	TRBV28	TGTGCCAGCAGGAAGCTAGCGGGGGGTGGTAAAGAGACCCAGTACTTC	CASRKLAGGGKETQYF
TRBJ1-4	-	TRBD1	TRBV2	TGTGCCAGCAGTGACAGGGGGCGAGGGGAAAAACTGTTTTTT	CASSDRGRGEKLFF
TRBJ2-2	-	TRBD1	TRBV11-3	TGTGCCAGCAGCCCCGGGACAGGCCACGGGCTGTTTTTT	CASSPGTGHGLFF
TRBJ2-5	-	-	TRBV30	TGTGCCTGGAGGTCCAACCGGGGACACACGGGGAGGACCCAGTACTTC	CAWRSNRGHTGRTQYF
TRBJ1-6	-	TRBD1	TRBV4-1	TGCGCCAGCAGCCAAGATAATCAGGGGGCAGGTTCACCCCTCCACTTT	CASSQDNQGAGSPLHF
TRBJ1-2	-	-	TRBV2	TGTGCCAGCAGTTCGCTCTCAGGGGCGGGCGATGGCTACACCTTC	CASSSLSGAGDGYTF
TRBJ1-3	-	-	TRBV6-2/TRBV6-3	TGTGCCAGCAGTAGGCCAGCGGGAAGCTCTGGAAACACCATATATTTT	CASSRPAGSSGNTIYF
TRBJ2-5	-	TRBD1	TRBV19	TGTGCCAGTAGTATAACTGGTAAGGGGGCCGAGACCCAGTACTTC	CASSITGKGAETQYF
TRBJ1-1	-	-	TRBV2	TGTGCCAGCACCCAGACACTGAACACTGAAGCTTTCTTT	CASTQTLNTEAFF
TRBJ2-1	-	-	TRBV2	TGTGCCAGCAGTGTTAATTTCAATGAGCAGTTCTTC	CASSVNFNEQFF
TRBJ1-2	-	-	TRBV7-9	TGTGCCAGCAGGAGGGGGACTAACTATGGCTACACCTTC	CASRRGTNYGYTF
TRBJ1-1	-	TRBD1	TRBV28	TGTGCCAGCAGTTCCCCAGGGGGTTTGGGGACTGAAGCTTTCTTT	CASSSPGGLGTEAFF
TRBJ2-7	-	-	TRBV6-5	TGTGCCAGCAGTTACTCGGCGGGATACGAGCAGTACTTC	CASSYSAGYEQYF
TRBJ1-6	-	TRBD1	TRBV6-1	TGTGCCAGCAGTGAAAGGGACAGGGGGCTATCAGGGAATTCACCCCTCCACTTT	CASSERDRGLSGNSPLHF
TRBJ2-2	-	TRBD1	TRBV30	TGTGCCTGGGCCGGGACAGCGAACACCGGGGAGCTGTTTTTT	CAWAGTANTGELFF
TRBJ2-7	-	TRBD2	TRBV6-1	TGTGCCAGCAGTGGCCGGGGACTAGCGGATCTCTACGAGCAGTACTTC	CASSGRGLADLYEQYF
TRBJ1-6	-	-	TRBV19	TGTGCCAGTCGCACAGGGACGATATCACCCCTCCACTTT	CASRTGTISPLHF
TRBJ2-1	-	TRBD2	TRBV27	TGTGCCAGCAGTCTAGCGGGGGCCGCTTCCTACAATGAGCAGTTCTTC	CASSLAGAASYNEQFF
TRBJ1-4	-	TRBD1	TRBV28	TGTGCCAGCAGCCTAGGGGGCGGGAATGAAAAACTGTTTTTT	CASSLGGGNEKLFF
TRBJ2-6	-	TRBD1	TRBV19	TGTGCCAGTACTTTACAGGGGGATTTTTCTGGGGCCAACGTCCTGACTTTC	CASTLQGDFSGANVLTF
TRBJ2-2	-	TRBD2	TRBV7-2	TGTGCCAGCAGCTTGGTAGTACGTTCCGGGAGGGCCCTCGGGGAGCTGTTTTTT	CASSLVVRSGRALGELFF
TRBJ2-3	-	TRBD2	TRBV7-6	TGTGCCAGCAGTCCCCTCGTGGGGAGCGGGAGAACAGATACGCAGTATTTT	CASSPLVGSGRTDTQYF
TRBJ1-4	-	TRBD1	TRBV28	TGTGCCAGCAGTTTAGGATGGGACAGAGGGGATGAAAAACTGTTTTTT	CASSLGWDRGDEKLFF
TRBJ1-3	once	-	TRBV5-4	TGTGCCAGCAGCGGGGGCCTTATCGGCTCTGGAAACACCATATATTTT	CASSGGLIGSGNTIYF
TRBJ2-1	-	-	TRBV5-6	TGTGCCAGCAGCTTGATTTTTAGGAGAGCCAACAATGAGCAGTTCTTC	CASSLIFRRANNEQFF
TRBJ2-2	-	-	TRBV27	TGTGCCAGCAGTTCTACTCCGAATGCGAACACCGGGGAGCTGTTTTTT	CASSSTPNANTGELFF
TRBJ1-1	-	TRBD1	TRBV29-1	TGCAGCGTGACCGGGACAGTGAACACTGAAGCTTTCTTT	CSVTGTVNTEAFF
TRBJ2-3	once	TRBD2	TRBV2	TGTGCCAGCGGGCATCCGGGACTAGCGGGAGAGACAGATACGCAGTATTTT	CASGHPGLAGETDTQYF
TRBJ1-2	-	-	TRBV5-1	TGCGCCAGCAGCTTGAATTCAGGGATGGTTCCGAGGCTGGTGGATGGCTACACCTTC	CASSLNSGMVPRLVDGYTF
TRBJ2-6	-	-	TRBV7-2	TGTGCCAGCAGCTCCTCCATGGGGGGTGGGGCCAACGTCCTGACTTTC	CASSSSMGGGANVLTF
TRBJ2-6	-	TRBD1	TRBV7-6	TGTGCCAGCAGCTTAGCGGGGACAGCCTCTGGGGCCAACGTCCTGACTTTC	CASSLAGTASGANVLTF
TRBJ2-3	-	TRBD1	TRBV27	TGTGCCAGCAGTTTATCTGACAGGGGGCGCGGAGATACGCAGTATTTT	CASSLSDRGRGDTQYF
TRBJ1-3	-	-	TRBV30	TGTGCCTGGAGTCCCTATGGTAGAGGAAACACCATATATTTT	CAWSPYGRGNTIYF
TRBJ2-1	-	TRBD2	TRBV4-1	TGCGCCAGCAGCCCCCTCGGGACTAGCGCCTACTACAATGAGCAGTTCTTC	CASSPLGTSAYYNEQFF
TRBJ1-2	-	-	TRBV28	TGTGCCAGCAGTTTCCCGGGAGGTGGCTACACCTTC	CASSFPGGGYTF
TRBJ2-7	-	-	TRBV5-1	TGCGCCAGCAGGGCCGGGGACTCCTACGAGCAGTACTTC	CASRAGDSYEQYF